The T cell receptor beta chain described here comes from a study of early T cells in non-severe SARS-CoV-2 infection. The junction had 10 bases not matched to a gene; V was cut back by 0 bases and J by 6 bases. Germline V gene data show CDR1 as LGHNT and CDR2 as FRNRAP. This CDR3 has 16 amino acids. TCRdb recomputed calls from the 5' RACE reads with MiXCR, one row per CDR3 protein. The table shows 99,000 or so distinct CDR3 sequences, with around 16% occurring only once. This clonotype turned up a few times. The origin of this receptor is an adult who was a healthcare worker with PCR-confirmed SARS-CoV-2 infection or an uninfected control (not recorded which). The rearrangement links TRBV12-5 to TRBJ2-7; 8 bases match TRBD1. Input material: whole blood. DNA for the CDR3: TGTGCTAGTGGTTTGGTACTTGACAGGGGTCCTTGCGAGCAGTACTTC. It yields the protein CASGLVLDRGPCEQYF.